A selection of T cell receptor beta chains follows, all from one sample in a study of blood T cell repertoires in COVID-19. Assay: immunoSEQ multiplex PCR; the TCRdb copy retains only in-frame clones and omits some. There are about 430,000 clones in the sample; 80% to 90% occur only once, and roughly 0.84% lies in the top ten. The sequencing input was peripheral blood. These receptor sequences come from a man aged 18 to 30 with COVID-19, enrolled during active disease. CDR3s include the opening cysteine and the closing phenylalanine or tryptophan. D genes are given only for firm matches. Clone sizes are given selectively: once, few, many, or a class where the clone is expanded.

V gene	D gene	clone size	J gene	CDR3 DNA	CDR3 protein
TRBV7-9	NA	NA	TRBJ2-7	TGTGCCAGCAGCTTAGACACTAATGCCTACGAGCAGTACTTC	CASSLDTNAYEQYF
TRBV24-1	NA	NA	TRBJ1-2	TGTGCCACCAGTGATACCCGGGGGGTTCGCGGCTACACCTTC	CATSDTRGVRGYTF
TRBV5-1	NA	NA	TRBJ1-2	TGCGCCAGCCACGGGGGGAAAGGCTACACCTTC	CASHGGKGYTF
TRBV5-1	NA	NA	TRBJ1-2	TGCGCCAGCAGCTTGGTGCCAGGGACTAACTATGGCTACACCTTC	CASSLVPGTNYGYTF
TRBV5-6	NA	NA	TRBJ2-1	TGTGCCAGCAGCTTTGGGGGCCACGACAATGAGCAGTTCTTC	CASSFGGHDNEQFF
TRBV7-9	NA	NA	TRBJ2-1	TGTGCCAGCAGCCTCCTTCCCAGGGGCAACTCCTACAATGAGCAGTTCTTC	CASSLLPRGNSYNEQFF
TRBV6-1	NA	once	TRBJ1-2	TGTGCCAGCAGTGAAATCTTTGGCAGGGAAACCTATGGCTACACCTTC	CASSEIFGRETYGYTF
TRBV7-9	NA	NA	TRBJ1-2	TGTGCCAGCAGCTTAGGGGCAGGTAGCTATGGCTACACCTTC	CASSLGAGSYGYTF
TRBV6-1	NA	NA	TRBJ1-6	TGTGCCAGCAGTGAAGTTCGTATGCCCCTCCACTTT	CASSEVRMPLHF
TRBV7-9	NA	NA	TRBJ2-3	TGTGCCAGCAGCCGATCTTCGACGGGGGTTGGGGATACGCAGTATTTT	CASSRSSTGVGDTQYF
TRBV14	NA	NA	TRBJ1-3	TGTGCCAGCAGCCAATCAGGGGCTGGAAACACCATATATTTT	CASSQSGAGNTIYF
TRBV29-1	TRBD2	NA	TRBJ2-3	TGCAGCGTCTGGACTAGCGGGAGCACAGATACGCAGTATTTT	CSVWTSGSTDTQYF
TRBV2	NA	NA	TRBJ2-3	TGTGCCAGCAGTGAATTGGGAGCTAGCGACGGGGGAGATACGCAGTATTTT	CASSELGASDGGDTQYF
TRBV5-6	TRBD1	NA	TRBJ1-3	TGTGCCAGCAGCCCCTGGACAGGGCCTACCTCTGGAAACACCATATATTTT	CASSPWTGPTSGNTIYF
TRBV9	NA	NA	TRBJ2-1	TGTGCCAGCAGCACCCGGGGGAATGAGCAGTTCTTC	CASSTRGNEQFF
TRBV3-1/TRBV3-2	TRBD2	NA	TRBJ2-2	TGTGCCAGCAGCCAAGAAGGTCTTGGGACTAGCTTCGGGGAGCTGTTTTTT	CASSQEGLGTSFGELFF
TRBV6-5	NA	NA	TRBJ1-5	TGTGCCAGCAGCAAAGGGGGTCAGCAGCCCCAGCATTTT	CASSKGGQQPQHF
TRBV6-5	NA	NA	TRBJ1-6	TGTGCCAGCCAGGGCTCCTATAATTCACCCCTCCACTTT	CASQGSYNSPLHF
TRBV7-2	NA	NA	TRBJ1-1	TGTGCCAGCAGCTTAAACGAGGGTGTAACTGAAGCTTTCTTT	CASSLNEGVTEAFF
TRBV3-1/TRBV3-2	TRBD2	NA	TRBJ2-7	TGTGCCAGCAGCAAAGGGACTAGCGGGAGGGCCTACGAGCAGTACTTC	CASSKGTSGRAYEQYF
TRBV5-6	NA	NA	TRBJ1-5	TGTGCCAGCAGCGTAGGCGACAGGAATCAGCCCCAGCATTTT	CASSVGDRNQPQHF
TRBV14	NA	NA	TRBJ2-2	TGTGCCAGCAGCCTAGCGGTGTACACCGGGGAGCTGTTTTTT	CASSLAVYTGELFF
TRBV20-1	TRBD1	NA	TRBJ2-7	TGCAGTGCTAGTCCGACCCAGGGGGCGCAGGTCTACGAGCAGTACTTC	CSASPTQGAQVYEQYF
TRBV7-9	TRBD2	NA	TRBJ2-1	TGTGCCAGCAGCTTTGCGGGAGGGGGGAATGAGCAGTTCTTC	CASSFAGGGNEQFF
TRBV13	NA	NA	TRBJ1-2	TGTGCCAGCAGCTTAGGCTCTCTTGTGTCAGGGTCCTATGGCTACACCTTC	CASSLGSLVSGSYGYTF
TRBV6-5	NA	once	TRBJ1-2	TGTGCCAGCAGTTACGAGGGTCGGAATGGCTACACCTTC	CASSYEGRNGYTF
TRBV5-1	NA	once	TRBJ1-1	TGCGCCAGCAGCTACCAGCCGACAGTTACGTTTGGGAACACTGAAGCTTTCTTT	CASSYQPTVTFGNTEAFF
TRBV5-1	NA	NA	TRBJ2-1	TGCGCCAGCAGCTTTGACATGTACAATGAGCAGTTCTTC	CASSFDMYNEQFF
TRBV18	NA	NA	TRBJ1-6	TGTGCCAGCTCACCACCCGGGACAAAGACTAATTCACCCCTCCACTTT	CASSPPGTKTNSPLHF
TRBV18	TRBD2	NA	TRBJ2-1	TGTGCCAGCTCACCCCCCACTAGCGGCTCCTACAATGAGCAGTTCTTC	CASSPPTSGSYNEQFF
TRBV5-1	TRBD2	NA	TRBJ2-5	TGCGCCAGCAACCCCTTCGGACTAGCGGGAGAGACCCAGTACTTC	CASNPFGLAGETQYF
TRBV5-1	NA	once	TRBJ1-4	TGCGCCAGCAGCTTAGGACAGCCTGAAAAACTGTTTTTT	CASSLGQPEKLFF
TRBV4-2	TRBD1	NA	TRBJ1-2	TGTGCCAGCAGCCAGTCCGGGACAGGGAACTATGGCTACACCTTC	CASSQSGTGNYGYTF
TRBV19	TRBD2	NA	TRBJ2-7	TGTGCCAGTAGGCTAGCGGGAGGAAGCTACGAGCAGTACTTC	CASRLAGGSYEQYF
TRBV7-9	NA	NA	TRBJ1-3	TGTGCCAGCAGCTCGGACACTGATTCTGGAAACACCATATATTTT	CASSSDTDSGNTIYF
TRBV15	NA	NA	TRBJ2-5	TGTGCCACCAGCAGAGATCCACGGGAGACCCAGTACTTC	CATSRDPRETQYF
TRBV29-1	TRBD1	NA	TRBJ2-1	TGCAGCGTCACCGGGACAGGGAACAATGAGCAGTTCTTC	CSVTGTGNNEQFF
TRBV3-1/TRBV3-2	TRBD1	NA	TRBJ1-2	TGTGCCAGCAGCCCCCGGGACAGGGGTTATGGCTACACCTTC	CASSPRDRGYGYTF
TRBV11-2	TRBD2	NA	TRBJ2-2	TGTGCCAGCAGCTTAGACCTCCCTAGCGGGAGTAGTACCGGGGAGCTGTTTTTT	CASSLDLPSGSSTGELFF
TRBV15	TRBD1	NA	TRBJ1-6	TGTGCCACGAACAGGGGCGATAATTCACCCCTCCACTTT	CATNRGDNSPLHF
TRBV7-9	TRBD2	NA	TRBJ2-7	TGTGCCAGCAGCTTAGTTCGCGGGAGTACCGAGCAGTACTTC	CASSLVRGSTEQYF
TRBV7-9	TRBD1	once	TRBJ2-1	TGTGCCAGCAGCTTAGCCCCCGGGACAGCTTACAATGAGCAGTTCTTC	CASSLAPGTAYNEQFF
TRBV7-8	NA	NA	TRBJ1-3	TGTGCCAGCAGCTTAGGGGTACAGTCTGGAAACACCATATATTTT	CASSLGVQSGNTIYF
TRBV5-1	TRBD2	NA	TRBJ2-7	TGCGCCAGCAGACAGACTAGCGGGAGCGAGCAGTACTTC	CASRQTSGSEQYF
TRBV7-9	TRBD2	few	TRBJ2-1	TGTGCCAGCAGCTTACAAACTAGCGGGAGTGATGAGCAGTTCTTC	CASSLQTSGSDEQFF
TRBV6-5	TRBD2	NA	TRBJ2-2	TGTGCCAGCAAGGCGGGGGCGAACACCGGGGAGCTGTTTTTT	CASKAGANTGELFF
TRBV7-9	TRBD1	NA	TRBJ2-5	TGTGCCAGCAGCTCGGGACAGGGTGGCGAGACCCAGTACTTC	CASSSGQGGETQYF
TRBV7-6	NA	once	TRBJ2-5	TGTGCCAGCAGCTTAGCGCAGATGGAGACCCAGTACTTC	CASSLAQMETQYF